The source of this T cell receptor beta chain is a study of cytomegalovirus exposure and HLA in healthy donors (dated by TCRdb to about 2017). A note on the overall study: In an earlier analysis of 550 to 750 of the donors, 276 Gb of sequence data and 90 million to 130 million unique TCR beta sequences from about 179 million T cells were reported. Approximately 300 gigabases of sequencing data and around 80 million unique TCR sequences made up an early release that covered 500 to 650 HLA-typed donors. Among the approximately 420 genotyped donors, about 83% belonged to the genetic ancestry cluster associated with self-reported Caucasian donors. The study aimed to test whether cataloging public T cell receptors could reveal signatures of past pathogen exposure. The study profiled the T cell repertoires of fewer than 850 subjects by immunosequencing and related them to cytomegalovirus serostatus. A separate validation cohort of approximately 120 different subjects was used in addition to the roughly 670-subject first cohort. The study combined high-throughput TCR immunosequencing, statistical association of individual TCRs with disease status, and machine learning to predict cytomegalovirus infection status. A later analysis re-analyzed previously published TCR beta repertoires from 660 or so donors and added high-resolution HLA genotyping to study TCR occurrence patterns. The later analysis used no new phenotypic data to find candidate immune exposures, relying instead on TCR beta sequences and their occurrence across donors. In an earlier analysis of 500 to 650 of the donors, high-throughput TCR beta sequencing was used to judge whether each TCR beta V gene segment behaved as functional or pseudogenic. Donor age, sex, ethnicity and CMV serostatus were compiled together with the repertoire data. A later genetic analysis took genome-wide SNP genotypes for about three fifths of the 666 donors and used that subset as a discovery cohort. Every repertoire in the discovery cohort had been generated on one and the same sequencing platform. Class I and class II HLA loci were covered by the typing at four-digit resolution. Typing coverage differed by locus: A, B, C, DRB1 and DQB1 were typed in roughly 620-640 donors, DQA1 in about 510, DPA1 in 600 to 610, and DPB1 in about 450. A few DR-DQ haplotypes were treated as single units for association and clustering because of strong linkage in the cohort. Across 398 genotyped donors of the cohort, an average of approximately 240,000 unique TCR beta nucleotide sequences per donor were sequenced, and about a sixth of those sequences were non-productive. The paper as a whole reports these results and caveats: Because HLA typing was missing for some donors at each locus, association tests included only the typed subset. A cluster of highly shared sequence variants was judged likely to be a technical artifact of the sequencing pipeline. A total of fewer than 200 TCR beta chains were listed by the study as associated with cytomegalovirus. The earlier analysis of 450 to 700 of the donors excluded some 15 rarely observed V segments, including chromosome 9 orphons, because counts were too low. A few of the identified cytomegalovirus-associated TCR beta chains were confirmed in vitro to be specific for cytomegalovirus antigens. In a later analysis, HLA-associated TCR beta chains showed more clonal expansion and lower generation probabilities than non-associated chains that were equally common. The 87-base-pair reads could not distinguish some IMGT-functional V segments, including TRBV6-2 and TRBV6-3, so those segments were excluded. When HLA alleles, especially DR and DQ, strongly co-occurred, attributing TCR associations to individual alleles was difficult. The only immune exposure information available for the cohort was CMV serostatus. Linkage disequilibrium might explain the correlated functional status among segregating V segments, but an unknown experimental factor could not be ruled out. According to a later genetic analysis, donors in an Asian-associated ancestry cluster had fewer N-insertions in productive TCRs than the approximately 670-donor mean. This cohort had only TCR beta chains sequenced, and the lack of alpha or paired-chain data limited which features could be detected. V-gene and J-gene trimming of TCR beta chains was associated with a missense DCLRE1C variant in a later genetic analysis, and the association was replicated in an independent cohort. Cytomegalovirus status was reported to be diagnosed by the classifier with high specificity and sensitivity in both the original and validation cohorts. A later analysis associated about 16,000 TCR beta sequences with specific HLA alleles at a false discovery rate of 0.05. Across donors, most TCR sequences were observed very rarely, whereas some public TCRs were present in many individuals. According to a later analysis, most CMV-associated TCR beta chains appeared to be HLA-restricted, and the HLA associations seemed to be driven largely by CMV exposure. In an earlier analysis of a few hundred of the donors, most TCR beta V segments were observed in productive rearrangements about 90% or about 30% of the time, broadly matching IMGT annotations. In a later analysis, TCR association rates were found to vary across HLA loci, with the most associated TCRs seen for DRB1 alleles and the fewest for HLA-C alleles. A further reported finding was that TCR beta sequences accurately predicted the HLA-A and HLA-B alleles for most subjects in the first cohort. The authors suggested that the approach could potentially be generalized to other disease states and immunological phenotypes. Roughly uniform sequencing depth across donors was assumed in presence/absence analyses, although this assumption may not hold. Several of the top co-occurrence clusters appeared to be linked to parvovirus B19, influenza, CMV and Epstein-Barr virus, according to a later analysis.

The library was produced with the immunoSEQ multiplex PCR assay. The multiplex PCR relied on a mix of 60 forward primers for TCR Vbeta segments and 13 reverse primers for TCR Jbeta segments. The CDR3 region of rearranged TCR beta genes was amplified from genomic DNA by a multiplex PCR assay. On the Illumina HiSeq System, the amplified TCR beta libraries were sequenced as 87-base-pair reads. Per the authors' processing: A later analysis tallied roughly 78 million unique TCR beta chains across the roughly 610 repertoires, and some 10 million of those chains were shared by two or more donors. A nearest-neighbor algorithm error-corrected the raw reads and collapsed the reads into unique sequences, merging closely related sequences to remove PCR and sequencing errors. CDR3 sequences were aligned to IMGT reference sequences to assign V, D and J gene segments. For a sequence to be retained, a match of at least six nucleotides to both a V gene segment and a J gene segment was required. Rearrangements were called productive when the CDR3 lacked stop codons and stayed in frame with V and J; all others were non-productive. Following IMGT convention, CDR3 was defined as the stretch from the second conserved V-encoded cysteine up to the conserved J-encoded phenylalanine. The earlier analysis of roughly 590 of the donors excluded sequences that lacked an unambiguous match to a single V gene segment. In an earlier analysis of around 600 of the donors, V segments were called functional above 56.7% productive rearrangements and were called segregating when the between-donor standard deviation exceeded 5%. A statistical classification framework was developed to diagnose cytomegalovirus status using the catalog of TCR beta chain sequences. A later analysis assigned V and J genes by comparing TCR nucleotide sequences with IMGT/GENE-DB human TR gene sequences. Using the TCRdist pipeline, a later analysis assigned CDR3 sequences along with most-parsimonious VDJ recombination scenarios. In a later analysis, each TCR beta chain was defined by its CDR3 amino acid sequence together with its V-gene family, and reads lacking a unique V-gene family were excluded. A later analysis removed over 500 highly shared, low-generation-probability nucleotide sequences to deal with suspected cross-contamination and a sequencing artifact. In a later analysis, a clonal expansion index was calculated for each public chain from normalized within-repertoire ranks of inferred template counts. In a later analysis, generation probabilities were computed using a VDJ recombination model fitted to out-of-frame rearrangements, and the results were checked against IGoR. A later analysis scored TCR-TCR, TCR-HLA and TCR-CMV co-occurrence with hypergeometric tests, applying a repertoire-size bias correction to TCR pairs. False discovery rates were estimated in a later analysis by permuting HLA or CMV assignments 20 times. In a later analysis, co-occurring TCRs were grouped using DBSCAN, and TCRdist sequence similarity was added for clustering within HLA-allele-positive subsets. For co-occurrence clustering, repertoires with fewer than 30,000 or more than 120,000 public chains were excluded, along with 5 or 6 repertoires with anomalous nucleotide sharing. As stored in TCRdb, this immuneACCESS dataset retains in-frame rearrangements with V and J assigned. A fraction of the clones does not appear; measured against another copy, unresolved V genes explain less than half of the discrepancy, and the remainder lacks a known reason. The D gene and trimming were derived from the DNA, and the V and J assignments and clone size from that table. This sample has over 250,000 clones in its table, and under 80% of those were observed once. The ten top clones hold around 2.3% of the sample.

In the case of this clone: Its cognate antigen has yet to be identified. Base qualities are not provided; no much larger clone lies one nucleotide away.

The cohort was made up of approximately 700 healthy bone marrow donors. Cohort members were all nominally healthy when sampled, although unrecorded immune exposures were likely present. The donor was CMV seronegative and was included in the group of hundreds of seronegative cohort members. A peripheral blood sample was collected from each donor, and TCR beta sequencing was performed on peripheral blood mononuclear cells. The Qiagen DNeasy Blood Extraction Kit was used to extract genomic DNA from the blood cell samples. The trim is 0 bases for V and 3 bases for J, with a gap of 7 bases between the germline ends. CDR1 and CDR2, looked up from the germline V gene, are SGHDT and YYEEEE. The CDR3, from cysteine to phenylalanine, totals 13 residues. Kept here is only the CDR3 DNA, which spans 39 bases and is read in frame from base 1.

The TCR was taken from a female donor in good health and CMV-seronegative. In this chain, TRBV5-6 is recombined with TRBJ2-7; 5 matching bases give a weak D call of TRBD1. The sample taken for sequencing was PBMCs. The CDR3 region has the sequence CASSLGGGYEQYF. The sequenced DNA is TGTGCCAGCAGCTTGGGGGGCGGCTACGAGCAGTACTTC. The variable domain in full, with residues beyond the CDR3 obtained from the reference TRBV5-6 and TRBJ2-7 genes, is DAGVTQSPTHLIKTRGQQVTLRCSPKSGHDTVSWYQQALGQGPQFIFQYYEEEERQRGNFPDRFSGHQFPNYSSELNVNALLLGDSALYLCASSLGGGYEQYFGPGTRLTVT.